This TCR beta chain emerged from a study of OX40 agonist ivuxolimab in advanced cancers. Germline loops: CDR1 SGDLS, CDR2 YYNGEE. This CDR3 spans 15 amino acids. After removal of 0 bases from V and 4 bases from J, the junction contained 2 bases not matched to a gene. Remarks on this clone: Antigen specificity is unknown.

General study points: Clones of CD4+ and CD8+ blood T cells grew by week 6 at doses of 0.1 to 3.0 mg/kg. Low normalized T-cell clonal expansion was additionally recorded for some nonresponders.

The table came from immunoSEQ multiplex PCR; TCRdb's copy has only in-frame clones and leaves some out. The sample has fewer than 85,000 clones; 90% are singletons. This clonotype was obtained from an adult with an advanced solid tumor such as melanoma, head and neck, liver or kidney cancer. The specimen comprised CD4+ or CD8+ T cells sorted from blood, sampled in a trial of the OX40 agonist ivuxolimab. The chain uses TRBV9 and TRBJ2-3, with TRBD1 matching 10 bases. This chain's CDR3 is CASSVAGTGADTQYF. The CDR3 DNA reads TGTGCCAGCAGCGTAGCCGGGACAGGGGCAGATACGCAGTATTTT.